These 14 T cell receptor beta chains originate from one sample sequenced in a study of cytomegalovirus exposure and HLA in healthy donors. The PCR contained 60 Vbeta and 13 Jbeta primers. Produced via immunoSEQ multiplex PCR; TCRdb's table is partial and in-frame only. This sample carries 130,000 to 150,000 clones, with under 2% going to the ten biggest clones. Sequencing input: PBMCs. Receptors originate from a woman between 50 and 59 years old in good health and CMV-seronegative.

Here the CDR3 DNA reads TGTGCCAGCAGCGTTTCAGACAGGGGCGAGCAGTACTTC. This sequence encodes CASSVSDRGEQYF. The J gene is TRBJ2-7, the V gene TRBV9; TRBD1 agrees at 8 bases. From germline, CDR1 is SGDLS and CDR2 YYNGEE. The ends lost 2 bases at V and 6 bases at J; junction bases unmatched: 4. CDR3 size: 13 residues. Supplemented by reference TRBV9 and TRBJ2-7, the full variable domain reads DSGVTQTPKHLITATGQRVTLRCSPRSGDLSVYWYQQSLDQGLQFLIQYYNGEERAKGNILERFSAQQFPDLHSELNLSSLELGDSALYFCASSVSDRGEQYFGPGTRLTVT.

The CDR3 sequence: CASSVRDFPDTQYF. In DNA, the CDR3 is TGTGCCAGCAGCGTCCGGGACTTCCCAGATACGCAGTATTTT. This chain connects TRBV9 to TRBJ2-3; the D gene is possibly TRBD2 (6 bases). In germline, CDR1 is SGDLS, CDR2 YYNGEE. Trimming pared 2 bases from V and 4 bases from J, leaving 11 bases between. The CDR3 sequence is 14 residues long.

The chain carries TRBV11-3 and TRBJ2-1; 12 nucleotides match TRBD2. The CDR3 has 15 amino acids. V gave up 5 bases and J gave up 9 bases; unmatched junction bases: 8. Per the germline V gene, CDR1 is SGHNT and CDR2 is YENEEA. The CDR3 sequence is CASSLTSGSQGEQFF. CDR3 bases: TGTGCCAGCAGCCTGACTAGCGGGAGTCAGGGTGAGCAGTTCTTC.

The rearrangement joins TRBV28 to TRBJ2-3; 15 nucleotides match TRBD2. This CDR3 has 19 residues. CDR1 and CDR2 (germline): MDHEN, SYDVKM. Trimming removed 8 bases from V and 0 bases from J; junction bases left unmatched: 12. CDR3 sequence (DNA): TGTGCCAGCGGAGCGGGACTAGCGGGAGGTGGTTTCAGCACAGATACGCAGTATTTT. This codes for CASGAGLAGGGFSTDTQYF.

The rearrangement uses TRBV5-1 and TRBJ1-3, with D possibly TRBD1 on 5 matching bases. CDR3 length: 16 residues. CDR1 is SGHRS, CDR2 YFSETQ, per germline. Trimming removed 0 bases from V and 0 bases from J, with 10 bases in between. The CDR3: CASSLDGANSGNTIYF. In DNA form, the CDR3 reads TGCGCCAGCAGCTTGGATGGGGCTAACTCTGGAAACACCATATATTTT.

The chain couples TRBV5-4 to TRBJ2-3, with 8 bases that match TRBD2. The CDR3 runs to 15 residues. Germline V gives CDR1 SGHNT, CDR2 YYREEE (reference sequence). Trimming at V came to 1 base and at J to 2 bases, leaving 3 bases not matched to a gene. Here the CDR3 DNA reads TGTGCCAGCAGCTTGACGGGGGGGATCACAGATACGCAGTATTTT. This encodes CASSLTGGITDTQYF.

The chain is built from TRBV7-9 and TRBJ1-5; D ambiguous. The V gene's germline CDR1 is SEHNR and CDR2 FQNEAQ (reference sequence). This CDR3 is built from 12 residues. The CDR3 protein is CVVDTKDQPQHF. CDR3 coding DNA: TGTGTAGTAGATACTAAAGATCAGCCCCAGCATTTT.

The rearrangement joins TRBV6-6 to TRBJ1-2, with 9 nucleotides matching TRBD1. V lost 10 bases to trimming and J lost 8 bases; unmatched junction nucleotides: 14. There are 14 residues in the CDR3. Germline-derived CDR1 and CDR2 are MNHNY and SVGAGI (reference sequence). The CDR3 region has the DNA TGTGCCACCGTTCAAACCGGGACAGGGAAAGGCTACACCTTC. It translates to CATVQTGTGKGYTF.

The chain employs TRBV7-9 and TRBJ2-7, with D perhaps matching TRBD2 (5 bases). Germline V gene data show CDR1 as SEHNR and CDR2 as FQNEAQ (reference sequence). The CDR3 is 14 amino acids. Between the trimmed V and J ends, which lost 4 bases and 3 bases, there was a span of 13 bases. In nucleotides, the CDR3 is TGTGCCAGCAGCTCCCGTGAGGGCTTCTACGAGCAGTACTTC. As protein: CASSSREGFYEQYF.

The chain recombines TRBV30 with TRBJ2-5; D is ambiguous. The CDR3 spans 11 residues. Germline V gene data show CDR1 as GTSNPN and CDR2 as SVGIG (reference sequence). Trimming removed 2 bases at V and 5 bases at J, with 6 bases between. The CDR3 spells CAWSRPETQYF. DNA for the CDR3: TGTGCCTGGAGTCGTCCCGAGACCCAGTACTTC.

This sequence joins TRBV9 and TRBJ2-7, with D possibly TRBD1 on 6 matching bases. The V gene lost 4 bases and the J gene lost 5 bases, with 16 bases spanning the gap. The CDR3 runs to 14 residues. Germline-derived CDR1 and CDR2 are SGDLS and YYNGEE. CDR3 coding DNA: TGTGCCAGCAGCTTCCGACCGGACAGCCACGAGCAGTACTTC. It yields the protein CASSFRPDSHEQYF.

This rearrangement joins TRBV4-2 to TRBJ1-2, with TRBD1 matching 9 bases. This CDR3 is built from 17 residues. The germline gives CDR1 LGHNA, CDR2 YNFKEQ. The trim removed 6 bases at V and 6 bases at J, leaving 17 bases unmatched. As DNA, the CDR3 is TGTGCCAGCAGGATCCGGGACAGGGAATTGTTGAAGGATGGCTACACCTTC. It translates to CASRIRDRELLKDGYTF.

The chain combines TRBV30 with TRBJ1-5, with D possibly matching TRBD1 (5 bases). V shed 1 base and J shed 0 bases, with 7 bases lying between them. The CDR3 contains 14 residues. Per the germline V gene, CDR1 is GTSNPN and CDR2 is SVGIG (reference sequence). The CDR3 bases are TGTGCCTGGAGTGGGGGCAATAGCAATCAGCCCCAGCATTTT. Protein product: CAWSGGNSNQPQHF.

V gene TRBV2 combines with J gene TRBJ1-5; possible D gene TRBD1, 6 bases. V was trimmed by 3 bases and J by 7 bases, leaving 13 bases between them. The CDR3 totals 14 residues. Germline V CDR1 and CDR2: SNHLY, FYNNEI. The CDR3 DNA is TGTGCCAGCAGTGATTTCAGGGGTGGGCAGCCCCAGCATTTT. It specifies CASSDFRGGQPQHF. Using reference TRBV2 and TRBJ1-5 for the parts outside the CDR3, the full variable domain is EPEVTQTPSHQVTQMGQEVILRCVPISNHLYFYWYRQILGQKVEFLVSFYNNEISEKSEIFDDQFSVERPDGSNFTLKIRSTKLEDSAMYFCASSDFRGGQPQHFGDGTRLSIL.